The text below deals with one T cell receptor (beta chain). The source of the sample is a study of CD8 T cells in Susac syndrome. This CDR3 has 15 amino acids. CDR1 is MNHEY, CDR2 SVGAGI, per germline. V gave up 6 bases and J gave up 4 bases, with 18 bases separating them. An input of roughly 0.5 to 1 ug of RNA was subjected to reverse transcription using random hexamers. TCRdb called the immunoSEQ multiplex PCR reads again in MiXCR, with one record for every CDR3 protein. The sample records 160,000 or so distinct CDR3 sequences, 95% being singletons. The rearrangement uses TRBV6-5 and TRBJ1-2; D gene uncertain. The sequence derives from a human donor with multiple sclerosis. The specimen was CD8+ T cells from PBMCs. CDR3 protein: CASSPPSAGSYGYTF. The CDR3 DNA reads TGTGCCAGCAGCCCACCGTCGGCGGGTAGCTATGGCTACACCTTC.